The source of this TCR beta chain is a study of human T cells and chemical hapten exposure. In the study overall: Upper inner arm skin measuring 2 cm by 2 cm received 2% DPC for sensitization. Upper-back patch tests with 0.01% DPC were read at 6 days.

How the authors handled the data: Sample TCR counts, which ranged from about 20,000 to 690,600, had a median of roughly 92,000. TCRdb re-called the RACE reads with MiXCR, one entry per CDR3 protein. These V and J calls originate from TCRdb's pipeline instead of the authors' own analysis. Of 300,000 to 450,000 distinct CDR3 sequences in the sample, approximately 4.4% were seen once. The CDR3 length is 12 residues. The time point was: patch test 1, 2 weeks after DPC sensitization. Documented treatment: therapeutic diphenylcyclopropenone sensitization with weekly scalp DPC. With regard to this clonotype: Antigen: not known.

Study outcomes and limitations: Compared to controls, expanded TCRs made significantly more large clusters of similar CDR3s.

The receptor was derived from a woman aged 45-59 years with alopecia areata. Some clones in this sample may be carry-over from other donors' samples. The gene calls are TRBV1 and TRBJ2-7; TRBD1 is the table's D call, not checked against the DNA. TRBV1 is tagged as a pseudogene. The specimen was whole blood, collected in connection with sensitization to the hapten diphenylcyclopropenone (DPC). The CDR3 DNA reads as TGCACCAGCAGCCAAGATGTCCAGGGGTCGTACTTC. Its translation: CTSSQDVQGSYF.